One and the same sample provided the 10 T cell receptor beta chains below, sequenced in a study of CD8+ T cells in alopecia areata (dated by TCRdb to 2016 to 2018). According to the study, the label for this sample's time point signals: baseline before oral tofacitinib. Library preparation employed the immunoSEQ multiplex PCR assay. RNA was extracted from all samples and reverse transcribed into cDNA, which served as template for TCR sequencing. TCRdb's version of the immuneACCESS table is confined to in-frame rearrangements and falls short of the full clone set. An unresolved V gene accounts for under half of the shortfall where checked; the remainder is of unknown origin. For this sample the table gives around 250,000 clones, of which around 67% were detected only once. The ten largest make up 1% to 1.5% of the sample. The material was CD4+ T cells sorted from blood, obtained at week 0. The receptors stem from a human donor with alopecia areata.

J is TRBJ2-7 and V is TRBV5-1; TRBD1 agrees at 7 bases. The CDR3 loop spans 15 amino acids. Germline trimming cut 0 bases from V and 3 bases from J; bases unmatched to any gene: 6. The germline CDR1 and CDR2 sequences are SGHRS and YFSETQ. CDR3 sequence: CASSLAGGGNYEQYF. The CDR3, as DNA: TGCGCCAGCAGCTTGGCAGGGGGTGGAAACTACGAGCAGTACTTC. Full variable domain (outside the CDR3, taken from reference TRBV5-1 and TRBJ2-7): KAGVTQTPRYLIKTRGQQVTLSCSPISGHRSVSWYQQTPGQGLQFLFEYFSETQRNKGNFPGRFSGRQFSNSRSEMNVSTLELGDSALYLCASSLAGGGNYEQYFGPGTRLTVT.

The chain employs TRBV25-1 and TRBJ1-2; 9 bases map to TRBD1. The J segment lost 6 bases and the V segment lost 6 bases, leaving 5 bases of the junction unmatched. Germline CDR1 and CDR2: MGHDK and SYGVNS. The CDR3 sequence is 13 residues long. As DNA, the CDR3 is TGTGCCAGCAGGTTACAGGGGGCTGATGGCTACACCTTC. This gives the protein CASRLQGADGYTF.

The rearrangement links TRBV9 to TRBJ1-1; D may be TRBD1 (5 bases). V shed 3 bases and J shed 1 base, with 13 bases lying between them. Germline values: CDR1 SGDLS, CDR2 YYNGEE. The CDR3 contains 15 residues. The CDR3 DNA sequence: TGTGCCAGCAGCGCCCGACAGTTCCCGAACACTGAAGCTTTCTTT. Translation gives CASSARQFPNTEAFF.

The chain carries TRBV30 and TRBJ2-1; TRBD2 aligns across 9 bases. V shed 2 bases and J 2 bases; nucleotides not matched to a gene: 4. Germline V CDR1 and CDR2: GTSNPN, SVGIG (reference sequence). CDR3 size: 15 residues. CDR3 amino acids: CAWSYSGGPYNEQFF. CDR3 sequence (DNA): TGTGCCTGGAGTTATAGCGGGGGCCCCTACAATGAGCAGTTCTTC.

This chain joins TRBV10-3 and TRBJ1-1; D ambiguous. Germline V CDR1 and CDR2: ENHRY, SYGVKD. This CDR3 is built from 12 residues. The V end lost 10 bases, the J end lost 4 bases, and 13 bases lay between the germline ends. The CDR3 nucleotides read TGTGCCACATCGATGGAGACCACTGAAGCTTTCTTT. Translation gives CATSMETTEAFF.

This clone was detected a few times. V and J are TRBV6-6 and TRBJ1-6; D gene uncertain. Trimming removed 5 bases from V and 9 bases from J, with 14 bases in between. CDR3 size: 14 residues. The germline V gene encodes CDR1 MNHNY and CDR2 SVGAGI (reference sequence). The CDR3 coding sequence is TGTGCCAGCAGTCCCGGTACCGGCACTTCACCCCTCCACTTT. It encodes CASSPGTGTSPLHF.

V usage is TRBV10-3 and J usage is TRBJ1-6; D unclear. Trimming took 0 bases from V and 9 from J, leaving 3 bases between them. The germline gives CDR1 ENHRY, CDR2 SYGVKD. The CDR3 loop spans 12 amino acids. CDR3 residues: CAISESRSPLHF. CDR3 DNA: TGTGCCATCAGTGAGTCGCGTTCACCCCTCCACTTT.

This clone was observed a handful of times. The CDR3 DNA reads TGTGCCAGCAGTATACTAGCGGGGGTATACAATGAGCAGTTCTTC. It is translated as CASSILAGVYNEQFF. This chain connects TRBV6-1 to TRBJ2-1; 11 nucleotides match TRBD2. Per germline, CDR1 MNHNS and CDR2 SASEGT. The CDR3 sequence is 15 residues long. V dropped 5 bases and J dropped 4; count of bases not matched to a gene: 4.

The chain couples TRBV5-1 to TRBJ2-2; D gene uncertain. This CDR3 contains 11 residues. Per the germline V gene, CDR1 is SGHRS and CDR2 is YFSETQ. The V end was cut by 3 bases, the J end by 6 bases, with 3 bases between. The DNA for the CDR3 is TGCGCCAGCAGCTACGCCGGGGAGCTGTTTTTT. This encodes CASSYAGELFF.

This sequence joins TRBV5-1 and TRBJ2-2; no definite D call. The CDR3 runs 16 residues. Per germline, CDR1 SGHRS and CDR2 YFSETQ. With 5 bases removed from V and 0 bases from J, the gap between germline ends came to 14 bases. The CDR3 nucleotides are TGCGCCAGCAGTTATCTAGGCCTCGCGAACACCGGGGAGCTGTTTTTT. Its protein is CASSYLGLANTGELFF.